The 27 T cell receptor beta chains reported below all come from one sample, sequenced in a study of blood T cell repertoires in COVID-19. Using immunoSEQ multiplex PCR, the repertoire was profiled, and TCRdb retains in-frame clones only, with some absent. The sample gives approximately 28,000 clones, roughly 90% of which show up once; roughly 5.4% is in the top ten. The sequencing input was peripheral blood. Every receptor here comes from a man in his 60s with active COVID-19.

The rearrangement uses TRBV28 and TRBJ1-6; D is undetermined. CDR1 is MDHEN and CDR2 is SYDVKM in the germline V gene. The CDR3 extends over 15 amino acids. The V and J ends lost 2 bases and 0 bases respectively, with 5 bases between them. For the CDR3, the DNA is TGTGCCAGCAGTTTACGGAGCTCCTATAATTCACCCCTCCACTTT. Translating gives CASSLRSSYNSPLHF. The whole variable domain, filled in from reference TRBV28 and TRBJ1-6, reads DVKVTQSSRYLVKRTGEKVFLECVQDMDHENMFWYRQDPGLGLRLIYFSYDVKMKEKGDIPEGYSVSREKKERFSLILESASTNQTSMYLCASSLRSSYNSPLHFGNGTRLTVT.

The rearrangement uses TRBV11-2 and TRBJ2-7; perhaps TRBD1 as D (6 bases). Trimming stripped 5 bases from V and 5 bases from J, with 22 bases between. Per germline, CDR1 SGHAT and CDR2 FQNNGV. The CDR3 is 16 residues long. This CDR3 is CASSPLNNRVYHEQYF. The DNA for the CDR3 is TGTGCCAGCAGCCCATTAAACAACAGGGTATATCACGAGCAGTACTTC.

This chain links TRBV5-1 with TRBJ2-5; unclear D gene. Trimming took 1 base from V and 3 from J, leaving 7 bases between them. CDR3 length: 13 amino acids. In germline, CDR1 is SGHRS, CDR2 YFSETQ. The CDR3 DNA follows: TGCGCCAGCAGCTTGTTGACTGAAGAGACCCAGTACTTC. It encodes CASSLLTEETQYF.

The chain uses TRBV5-1 and TRBJ1-5; TRBD1 might be the D (5 bases). This CDR3 is built from 16 residues. Per the germline V gene, CDR1 is SGHRS and CDR2 is YFSETQ. V shed 0 bases and J shed 3 bases, with 13 bases lying between them. DNA of the CDR3: TGCGCCAGCAGCTTGGAGGGGCTCGACTTCAATCAGCCCCAGCATTTT. It translates to CASSLEGLDFNQPQHF. Supplemented by reference TRBV5-1 and TRBJ1-5, the full variable domain reads KAGVTQTPRYLIKTRGQQVTLSCSPISGHRSVSWYQQTPGQGLQFLFEYFSETQRNKGNFPGRFSGRQFSNSRSEMNVSTLELGDSALYLCASSLEGLDFNQPQHFGDGTRLSIL.

The rearrangement joins TRBV9 to TRBJ1-2; D call uncertain. The CDR3 spans 15 residues. With 4 bases removed from V and 3 bases from J, the gap between germline ends came to 16 bases. Germline CDR1 and CDR2: SGDLS and YYNGEE. This CDR3 is CASSPRGGWDYGYTF. The CDR3 nucleotides are TGTGCCAGCAGCCCCAGAGGTGGGTGGGACTATGGCTACACCTTC.

This rearrangement joins TRBV7-9 to TRBJ2-7; 7 nucleotides line up with TRBD1. V trimming: 5 bases; J trimming: 3 bases; junction bases outside the gene matches: 4. The germline gives CDR1 SEHNR, CDR2 FQNEAQ (reference sequence). CDR3 length equals 13 residues. CDR3: CASSHGTVYEQYF. For the CDR3, the DNA is TGTGCCAGCAGCCACGGGACAGTCTACGAGCAGTACTTC.

The genes are TRBV4-1 and TRBJ2-1; 9 nucleotides line up with TRBD2. The CDR3 is 16 amino acids. Germline V gives CDR1 MGHRA, CDR2 YSYEKL. The junction had 8 bases not matched to a gene; V was cut back by 0 bases and J by 8 bases. The CDR3 sequence: CASSQDPRGGSHEQFF. The DNA of the CDR3 is TGCGCCAGCAGCCAAGATCCGCGGGGGGGCTCCCATGAGCAGTTCTTC.

The genes are TRBV10-3 and TRBJ1-1; D is unclear. V shed 3 bases and J shed 0 bases, with 11 bases lying between them. There are 15 residues in the CDR3. In germline, CDR1 is ENHRY, CDR2 SYGVKD. CDR3: CAISDSGGLNTEAFF. DNA of the CDR3: TGTGCCATCAGTGATTCGGGAGGCCTGAACACTGAAGCTTTCTTT.

This chain connects TRBV18 to TRBJ2-7; weak D call: TRBD2 (6 bases). This CDR3 comprises 14 residues. V was trimmed by 6 bases and J by 4 bases, leaving 16 bases between them. Germline V gene data show CDR1 as KGHSH and CDR2 as LQKENI. The CDR3 coding sequence is TGTGCCAGCTCCCCGGCCGGGGGACGTTACGAGCAGTACTTC. The encoded protein is CASSPAGGRYEQYF.

This clone has only a few counts. This chain uses TRBV7-8 with TRBJ2-7; 12 bases fit TRBD2. The CDR3 extends over 16 amino acids. Looked up from germline, CDR1 is SGHVS and CDR2 is FQNEAQ. The V segment lost 5 bases and the J segment 1 base; nucleotides outside the gene matches: 6. CDR3 region: CASSETSGGGSYEQYF. CDR3 bases: TGTGCCAGCAGCGAGACTAGCGGGGGAGGATCCTACGAGCAGTACTTC.

The chain combines TRBV18 with TRBJ2-4; the match to TRBD1 covers 7 bases. The CDR3 covers 14 residues. Germline V gene sequence: CDR1 KGHSH, CDR2 LQKENI. With V trimmed by 3 bases and J by 5 bases, 4 bases remained unmatched. Here the CDR3 DNA reads TGTGCCAGCTCACCCCGGGACAGTGAAAACATTCAGTACTTC. Its protein is CASSPRDSENIQYF.

This clone has a single count. The rearrangement links TRBV7-3 to TRBJ1-1; 9 bases map to TRBD1. V shed 3 bases and J 5 bases; nucleotides not matched to a gene: 4. This CDR3 is built from 14 residues. Germline V gives CDR1 SGHTA, CDR2 FQGTGA. The CDR3 bases are TGTGCCAGCAGCTTGGGGACAGGGAAGACTGAAGCTTTCTTT. Translation gives CASSLGTGKTEAFF.

The genes are TRBV7-2 and TRBJ2-1; 9 bases are shared with TRBD2. The trim removed 1 base at V and 7 bases at J, leaving 5 bases unmatched. This CDR3 spans 15 amino acids. CDR1 is SGHTA and CDR2 is FQGNSA in the germline V gene. CDR3 sequence: CASSLGAGGRNEQFF. Written as DNA, the CDR3 is TGTGCCAGCAGCTTAGGAGCGGGGGGAAGGAATGAGCAGTTCTTC.

The chain uses TRBV10-2 and TRBJ1-5; TRBD1 matches at 7 bases. CDR1 WSHSY and CDR2 SAAADI come from the germline V gene. V lost 6 bases, J lost 6 bases, and 5 bases stayed unmatched. The CDR3 consists of 13 residues. The CDR3 bases are TGCGCCAGCAGCTCGACAGGGACTCAGCCCCAGCATTTT. The encoded protein is CASSSTGTQPQHF.

This clone was observed a single time. Other DNA sequences within the sample encode an identical CDR3. V and J are TRBV19 and TRBJ2-2; D is possibly TRBD1 (5 bases). The germline V gene has CDR1 LNHDA and CDR2 SQIVND (reference sequence). This CDR3 contains 13 residues. V lost 6 bases and J lost 5, with 10 bases in between. CDR3 DNA sequence: TGTGCCAGTAGCCCCGCAGGGACCGGGGAGCTGTTTTTT. This encodes CASSPAGTGELFF.

V usage is TRBV2 and J usage is TRBJ2-5; weak D call: TRBD1 (5 bases). CDR1 SNHLY and CDR2 FYNNEI come from the germline V gene. CDR3 length equals 15 residues. The V and J ends lost 3 bases and 1 base respectively, with 12 bases between them. CDR3 sequence reads: CASSEGPGTQETQYF. DNA for the CDR3: TGTGCCAGCAGTGAGGGGCCAGGAACCCAAGAGACCCAGTACTTC.

The chain uses TRBV6-1 and TRBJ2-5, with TRBD1 as a possible D gene (8 bases). The CDR3 covers 15 residues. V lost 2 bases to trimming and J lost 5 bases, with 15 bases between them. Germline assignment: CDR1 MNHNS and CDR2 SASEGT. The CDR3 DNA reads as TGTGCCAGCAGTGAACAACAGGGGGGGGCCGAGACCCAGTACTTC. Its translation is CASSEQQGGAETQYF.

V gene TRBV10-3 combines with J gene TRBJ2-7, with 9 bases lining up with TRBD1. The CDR3 runs 15 residues. The ends lost 0 bases at V and 5 bases at J; junction bases unmatched: 5. Germline V gene sequence: CDR1 ENHRY, CDR2 SYGVKD. The CDR3 loop is CAISESQDRGHEQYF. The DNA for the CDR3 is TGTGCCATCAGTGAGTCACAGGACAGGGGCCACGAGCAGTACTTC.

The chain recombines TRBV29-1 with TRBJ2-4, with 8 bases matching TRBD1. J lost 3 bases, V lost 7 bases, and 5 bases had no gene match. The germline V gene encodes CDR1 SQVTM and CDR2 ANQGSEA. The CDR3 has 13 amino acids. The CDR3: CSGETGDKNIQYF. CDR3 nucleotide sequence: TGCAGCGGCGAGACAGGGGACAAAAACATTCAGTACTTC.

This CDR3 reads CASSPAGLMEVVKAFF. The CDR3 DNA follows: TGTGCCAGTAGTCCCGCTGGACTGATGGAGGTAGTAAAAGCTTTCTTT. The V and J genes are TRBV19 and TRBJ1-1; no definite D call. Germline CDR1 LNHDA, CDR2 SQIVND (reference sequence). Deletions cut 5 bases from V and 9 bases from J, with 25 bases between. This CDR3 comprises 16 residues.

This clone has a single count. The chain recombines TRBV10-3 with TRBJ2-3; unclear D gene. The CDR3 consists of 13 residues. Trimming took off 11 bases at V and 2 bases at J, with 14 bases between the two ends. CDR1 and CDR2 (germline): ENHRY, SYGVKD. The CDR3 here is CAFQALLTDTQYF. In DNA form, the CDR3 reads TGTGCCTTTCAGGCCCTGCTCACAGATACGCAGTATTTT.

The chain is built from TRBV7-3 and TRBJ1-1; weak D call: TRBD1 (5 bases). The CDR3 runs to 16 residues. The germline CDR1 and CDR2 sequences are SGHTA and FQGTGA. V was trimmed by 4 bases and J by 0 bases, leaving 15 bases between them. Here the CDR3 DNA reads TGTGCCAGCAGCTCCTTCCCCAGGGCCATGAACACTGAAGCTTTCTTT. This codes for CASSSFPRAMNTEAFF.

The rearrangement links TRBV7-8 to TRBJ2-2, with 8 positions matching TRBD2. V trimming: 6 bases; J trimming: 5 bases; junction bases outside the gene matches: 5. The CDR3 extends over 14 amino acids. Per germline, CDR1 SGHVS and CDR2 FQNEAQ. The CDR3 DNA reads as TGTGCCAGCAGTCGGGGGGGCGGAACCGGGGAGCTGTTTTTT. This codes for CASSRGGGTGELFF.

The J gene is TRBJ1-1, the V gene TRBV5-4, with D perhaps TRBD1 (6 bases). Trimming took 2 bases from V and 2 from J, leaving 13 bases between them. The CDR3 sequence is 15 residues long. CDR1 SGHNT and CDR2 YYREEE come from the germline V gene (reference sequence). The CDR3 DNA is TGTGCCAGCAGCTTACAGGGTCCCGCCAACACTGAAGCTTTCTTT. Encoded protein: CASSLQGPANTEAFF.

The chain has TRBV7-6 and TRBJ2-1; D may be TRBD2 (7 bases). V was pared by 5 bases and J by 5 bases, with 16 bases between. Germline CDR1 and CDR2: SGHVS and FNYEAQ. The CDR3 length is 15 residues. The CDR3 region is CASSRIRGADNEQFF. The CDR3 region has the DNA TGTGCCAGCAGCCGAATCCGGGGGGCCGACAATGAGCAGTTCTTC.

The chain joins TRBV7-9 to TRBJ2-2; 10 nucleotides match TRBD1. Trimming at V came to 8 bases and at J to 4 bases, leaving 7 bases not matched to a gene. The CDR3 covers 15 residues. Germline-derived CDR1 and CDR2 are SEHNR and FQNEAQ (reference sequence). The CDR3 loop reads CASHSGTGVTGELFF. CDR3 DNA sequence: TGTGCCAGCCACTCCGGGACAGGGGTCACCGGGGAGCTGTTTTTT.

The chain joins TRBV5-1 to TRBJ2-2; possible D gene TRBD1, 5 bases. V was pared by 3 bases and J by 4 bases, with 13 bases between. The CDR3 totals 15 residues. CDR1 SGHRS and CDR2 YFSETQ come from the germline V gene. For the CDR3, the DNA is TGCGCCAGCAGCTCTCAGGGTTCGGGCACCGGGGAGCTGTTTTTT. This sequence encodes CASSSQGSGTGELFF.